The rows below give T cell receptor beta chains drawn from one sample of a study of blood T cell repertoires in COVID-19. Assay used: immunoSEQ multiplex PCR; TCRdb lists only in-frame clones, some missing. Of more than 75,000 clones in the sample, roughly 88% were seen once. Material for sequencing was peripheral blood. These receptors all come from a woman aged 80 or over with acute or convalescent COVID-19. CDR3s include the opening cysteine and the closing phenylalanine or tryptophan. The order of the fields is V gene, clone size, D gene, J gene, CDR3 protein, CDR3 DNA. A D gene is named only where the DNA matches it firmly. Expanded clones get a size class; other rows say once, few or many, or leave the size out.

v_call: TRBV11-2; clone_size: NA; d_call: NA; j_call: TRBJ2-1; cdr3_aa: CASSLGARGYNEQFF; cdr3_nt: TGTGCCAGCAGCTTAGGTGCCCGAGGCTACAATGAGCAGTTCTTC
v_call: TRBV4-1; clone_size: NA; d_call: TRBD2; j_call: TRBJ2-3; cdr3_aa: CASSHTPGTSGGAGIDTQYF; cdr3_nt: TGCGCCAGCAGCCACACTCCCGGGACTAGCGGGGGGGCCGGTATAGATACGCAGTATTTT
v_call: TRBV4-2; clone_size: NA; d_call: NA; j_call: TRBJ2-3; cdr3_aa: CASSQVGTLGGYTQYF; cdr3_nt: TGTGCCAGCAGCCAAGTAGGGACTCTGGGTGGTTATACGCAGTATTTT
v_call: TRBV11-2; clone_size: NA; d_call: TRBD1; j_call: TRBJ2-1; cdr3_aa: CASSLGTGGFHNEQFF; cdr3_nt: TGTGCCAGCAGCTTAGGGACAGGGGGTTTTCACAATGAGCAGTTCTTC
v_call: TRBV2; clone_size: NA; d_call: TRBD1; j_call: TRBJ2-3; cdr3_aa: CASSDRGLPDTQYF; cdr3_nt: TGTGCCAGCAGCGACAGGGGGCTGCCAGATACGCAGTATTTT
v_call: TRBV12-3/TRBV12-4; clone_size: NA; d_call: NA; j_call: TRBJ2-7; cdr3_aa: CASSWGSSYEQYF; cdr3_nt: TGTGCCAGCAGTTGGGGCAGTTCCTACGAGCAGTACTTC
v_call: TRBV27; clone_size: NA; d_call: NA; j_call: TRBJ2-1; cdr3_aa: CASRQYNEQFF; cdr3_nt: TGTGCCAGCAGACAGTACAATGAGCAGTTCTTC
v_call: TRBV2; clone_size: NA; d_call: NA; j_call: TRBJ1-3; cdr3_aa: CASRATGYGNTIYF; cdr3_nt: TGTGCCAGCAGAGCCACAGGGTATGGAAACACCATATATTTT
v_call: TRBV2; clone_size: once; d_call: TRBD2; j_call: TRBJ2-5; cdr3_aa: CASSGLAGAGETQYF; cdr3_nt: TGTGCCAGCTCGGGGCTAGCGGGGGCTGGGGAGACCCAGTACTTC
v_call: TRBV19; clone_size: NA; d_call: NA; j_call: TRBJ2-1; cdr3_aa: CASSNTGVGYNEQFF; cdr3_nt: TGTGCCAGTAGTAATACGGGAGTCGGCTACAATGAGCAGTTCTTC
v_call: TRBV19; clone_size: NA; d_call: NA; j_call: TRBJ1-4; cdr3_aa: CASSGGGNEKLFF; cdr3_nt: TGTGCCAGTAGTGGAGGAGGTAATGAAAAACTGTTTTTT
v_call: TRBV11-2; clone_size: NA; d_call: TRBD1; j_call: TRBJ2-7; cdr3_aa: CASSFGQGPGEQYF; cdr3_nt: TGTGCCAGCAGCTTTGGACAGGGCCCGGGGGAGCAGTACTTC
v_call: TRBV15; clone_size: NA; d_call: NA; j_call: TRBJ1-1; cdr3_aa: CATSRDQQVGAEAFF; cdr3_nt: TGTGCCACCAGCAGAGATCAACAGGTCGGAGCTGAAGCTTTCTTT
v_call: TRBV12-5; clone_size: NA; d_call: NA; j_call: TRBJ2-7; cdr3_aa: CASGLSGFTYEQYF; cdr3_nt: TGTGCTAGTGGTTTGTCAGGGTTCACCTACGAGCAGTACTTC
v_call: TRBV6-6; clone_size: NA; d_call: NA; j_call: TRBJ1-3; cdr3_aa: CASIKADYGNTIYF; cdr3_nt: TGTGCCAGCATTAAAGCAGACTATGGAAACACCATATATTTT
v_call: TRBV19; clone_size: NA; d_call: NA; j_call: TRBJ2-2; cdr3_aa: CASSIPRRRGTGELFF; cdr3_nt: TGTGCCAGTAGTATCCCTCGAAGGAGGGGCACCGGGGAGCTGTTTTTT
v_call: TRBV7-8; clone_size: NA; d_call: NA; j_call: TRBJ2-3; cdr3_aa: CASRKGGGDTQYF; cdr3_nt: TGTGCCAGCAGAAAAGGTGGCGGGGATACGCAGTATTTT
v_call: TRBV7-9; clone_size: NA; d_call: NA; j_call: TRBJ2-3; cdr3_aa: CASSLYGTDTQYF; cdr3_nt: TGTGCCAGCAGCTTATATGGCACAGATACGCAGTATTTT
v_call: TRBV18; clone_size: NA; d_call: TRBD1; j_call: TRBJ1-2; cdr3_aa: CASSPDRGVGYGYTF; cdr3_nt: TGTGCCAGCTCACCGGACAGGGGTGTAGGCTATGGCTACACCTTC
v_call: TRBV14; clone_size: NA; d_call: TRBD2; j_call: TRBJ2-3; cdr3_aa: CASSQLAGGRTDTQYF; cdr3_nt: TGTGCCAGCAGCCAACTTGCGGGGGGACGCACAGATACGCAGTATTTT
v_call: TRBV6-1; clone_size: NA; d_call: NA; j_call: TRBJ1-2; cdr3_aa: CASSESGSYGYTF; cdr3_nt: TGTGCCAGCAGTGAATCAGGTAGCTATGGCTACACCTTC
v_call: TRBV7-9; clone_size: NA; d_call: TRBD2; j_call: TRBJ2-1; cdr3_aa: CASSPPVGGGNNEQFF; cdr3_nt: TGTGCCAGCAGCCCCCCGGTGGGGGGGGGAAACAATGAGCAGTTCTTC
v_call: TRBV19; clone_size: NA; d_call: NA; j_call: TRBJ2-7; cdr3_aa: CASSITGGTYEQYF; cdr3_nt: TGTGCCAGTAGTATAACGGGCGGGACTTACGAGCAGTACTTC
v_call: TRBV18; clone_size: NA; d_call: NA; j_call: TRBJ2-5; cdr3_aa: CASTGLLGETQYF; cdr3_nt: TGTGCCAGCACAGGACTACTGGGGGAGACCCAGTACTTC